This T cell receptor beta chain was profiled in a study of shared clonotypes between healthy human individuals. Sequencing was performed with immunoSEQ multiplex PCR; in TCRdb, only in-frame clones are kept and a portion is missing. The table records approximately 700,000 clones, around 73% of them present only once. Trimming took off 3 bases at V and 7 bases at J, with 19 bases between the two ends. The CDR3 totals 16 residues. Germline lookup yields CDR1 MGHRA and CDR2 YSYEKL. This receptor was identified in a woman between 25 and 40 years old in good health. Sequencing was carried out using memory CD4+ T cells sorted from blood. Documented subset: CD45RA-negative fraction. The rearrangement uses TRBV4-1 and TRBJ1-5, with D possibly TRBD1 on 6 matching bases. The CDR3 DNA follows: TGCGCCAGCAGCCACGTCGAGGGCAGGGGCTGGCAGCCCCAGCATTTT. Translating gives CASSHVEGRGWQPQHF.